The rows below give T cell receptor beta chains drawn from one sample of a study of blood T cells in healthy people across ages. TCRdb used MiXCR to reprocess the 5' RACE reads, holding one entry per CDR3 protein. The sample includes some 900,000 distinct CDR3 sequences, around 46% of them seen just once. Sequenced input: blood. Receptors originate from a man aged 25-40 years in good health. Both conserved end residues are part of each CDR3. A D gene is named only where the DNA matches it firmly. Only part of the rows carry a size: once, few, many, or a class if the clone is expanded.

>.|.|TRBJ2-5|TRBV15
CATSRGNSGQETQYF
TGCGCCACCAGCAGAGGAAATTCCGGACAAGAGACCCAGTACTTC
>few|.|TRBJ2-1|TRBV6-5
CASTQNWGNEQFF
TGTGCCAGCACCCAGAATTGGGGGAATGAGCAGTTCTTC
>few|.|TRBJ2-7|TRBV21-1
CASTAYRAGIRFYEQYF
TGTGCCAGCACCGCTTACCGGGCAGGGATACGTTTTTACGAGCAGTACTTC
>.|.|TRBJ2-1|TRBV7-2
CASSINRDNEQFF
TGTGCCAGCAGCATCAACAGGGACAATGAGCAGTTCTTC
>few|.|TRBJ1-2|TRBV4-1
CASSQDGNIYGYTF
TGCGCCAGCAGCCAAGACGGAAACATCTATGGCTACACCTTC
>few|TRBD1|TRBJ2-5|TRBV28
CASSPLDRAETQYF
TGTGCCAGCAGTCCCTTGGACAGGGCGGAGACCCAGTACTTC
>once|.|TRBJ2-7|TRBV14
CASSLNPEYEQYF
TGTGCCAGCAGCCTAAACCCGGAGTACGAGCAGTACTTC
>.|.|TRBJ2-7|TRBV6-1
CASSEFSPGPTYEQYF
TGTGCCAGCAGTGAATTCTCCCCTGGACCGACCTACGAGCAGTACTTC
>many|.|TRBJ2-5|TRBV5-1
CASNLPGPQETQYF
TGCGCCAGCAACCTACCGGGACCCCAAGAGACCCAGTACTTC
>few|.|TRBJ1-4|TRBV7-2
CASSLIGVGEKLFF
TGTGCCAGCAGCTTAATCGGGGTAGGAGAAAAACTGTTTTTT
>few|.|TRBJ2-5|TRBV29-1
CSPNRHGETQYF
TGCAGCCCGAACCGACACGGAGAGACCCAGTACTTC
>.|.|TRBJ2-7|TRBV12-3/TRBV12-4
CVSSFISGSSYEQYF
TGTGTCAGCAGTTTCATTAGTGGATCATCCTACGAGCAGTACTTC
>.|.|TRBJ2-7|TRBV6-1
CASTPGKGQTYEQYF
TGTGCCAGCACACCCGGGAAGGGCCAGACCTACGAGCAGTACTTC
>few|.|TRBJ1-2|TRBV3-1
CASSQGPGYTF
TGTGCCAGCAGCCAGGGACCTGGCTACACCTTC
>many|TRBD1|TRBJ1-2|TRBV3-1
CASSQRSIRGQGYTF
TGTGCCAGCAGCCAAAGATCCATTAGGGGGCAGGGCTACACCTTC
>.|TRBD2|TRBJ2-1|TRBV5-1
CASSLTGTIVDEQFF
TGCGCCAGCAGCTTAACCGGGACTATAGTCGATGAGCAGTTCTTC
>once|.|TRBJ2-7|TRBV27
CASSMGRVSSYEQYF
TGTGCCAGCAGCATGGGGAGAGTAAGCTCCTACGAGCAGTACTTC
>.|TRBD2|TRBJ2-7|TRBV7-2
CASSLGFSSGGTYEQYF
TGTGCCAGCAGCTTAGGGTTTTCTAGCGGGGGGACCTACGAGCAGTACTTC
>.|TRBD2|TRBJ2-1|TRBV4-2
CASSQPPGLAGGSSYNEQFF
TGTGCCAGCAGCCAGCCGCCGGGACTAGCGGGGGGGTCCTCCTACAATGAGCAGTTCTTC
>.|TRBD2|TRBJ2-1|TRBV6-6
CASSQRKRGGNNEQFF
TGTGCCAGCAGTCAGAGGAAGCGGGGGGGGAACAATGAGCAGTTCTTC
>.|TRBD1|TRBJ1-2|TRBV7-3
CASSPEQGAYYGYTF
TGTGCCAGCAGCCCCGAACAGGGGGCTTACTATGGCTACACCTTC
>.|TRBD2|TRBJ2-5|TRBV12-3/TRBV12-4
CASSLAGGPGTQYF
TGTGCCAGCAGTCTAGCGGGGGGGCCCGGGACCCAGTACTTC
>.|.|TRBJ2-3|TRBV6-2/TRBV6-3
CASSYVPENTDTQYF
TGTGCCAGCAGTTACGTCCCGGAGAACACAGATACGCAGTATTTT
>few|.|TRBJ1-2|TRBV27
CASSLPGQSWAGYTF
TGTGCCAGCAGTTTACCCGGACAGTCGTGGGCTGGCTACACCTTC
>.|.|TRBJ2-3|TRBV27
CASSLTFRGGASDTQYF
TGTGCCAGCAGTTTAACTTTTAGGGGGGGGGCTTCAGATACGCAGTATTTT
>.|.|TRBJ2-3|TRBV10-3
CAIRRGLDTDTQYF
TGTGCCATCAGGCGGGGGCTGGACACAGATACGCAGTATTTT
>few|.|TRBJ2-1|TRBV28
CASSLGQLGNEQFF
TGTGCCAGCTCATTGGGACAATTGGGGAATGAGCAGTTCTTC
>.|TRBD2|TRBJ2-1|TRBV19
CASSSSGGVHNERFF
TGTGCCAGTAGTTCTAGCGGGGGGGTTCACAATGAGCGGTTCTTC
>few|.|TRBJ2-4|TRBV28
CASSPDGPSNIQYF
TGTGCCAGCAGCCCCGACGGCCCCTCAAACATTCAGTACTTC
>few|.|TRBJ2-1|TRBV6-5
CASSAHGERPDEQFF
TGTGCCAGCAGCGCACATGGTGAGAGACCCGATGAGCAGTTCTTC
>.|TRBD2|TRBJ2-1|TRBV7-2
CASSISGGSPLNEQFF
TGTGCCAGCAGCATAAGCGGGGGGTCTCCTCTCAATGAGCAGTTCTTC
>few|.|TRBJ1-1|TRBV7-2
CASSLNQLPPNTEAFF
TGTGCCAGCAGCTTAAATCAACTCCCACCGAACACTGAAGCTTTCTTT
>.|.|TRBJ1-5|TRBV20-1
CSAYADRLGYQPQHF
TGCAGTGCTTATGCGGATAGGCTGGGCTATCAGCCCCAGCATTTT
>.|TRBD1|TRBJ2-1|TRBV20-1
CSASLRGTVQETQFF
TGCAGTGCCTCGCTCCGAGGGACAGTTCAAGAGACCCAGTTCTTC
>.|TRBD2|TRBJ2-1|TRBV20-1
CSARVWAAGANYNEQFF
TGCAGTGCTAGAGTATGGGCAGCGGGGGCTAACTACAATGAGCAGTTCTTC
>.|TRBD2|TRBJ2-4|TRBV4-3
CASSQGPGGGDLLAKNIQYF
TGCGCCAGCAGCCAAGGACCCGGCGGGGGGGATCTTCTAGCCAAAAACATTCAGTACTTC
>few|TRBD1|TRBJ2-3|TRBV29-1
CSVRQGFTDTQYF
TGCAGCGTAAGACAGGGGTTCACAGATACGCAGTATTTT
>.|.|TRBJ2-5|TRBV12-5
CASGFGTLETQYF
TGTGCTAGTGGTTTCGGGACTTTGGAGACCCAGTACTTC
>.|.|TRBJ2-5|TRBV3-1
CASSRLKETQYF
TGTGCCAGCAGCCGGTTAAAAGAGACCCAGTACTTC
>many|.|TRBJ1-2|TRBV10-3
CAITEDRIHGYTF
TGTGCCATCACGGAAGACAGGATTCACGGCTACACCTTC
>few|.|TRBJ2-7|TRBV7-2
CASSLEFGYEQYF
TGTGCCAGCAGCTTAGAATTTGGGTACGAGCAGTACTTC
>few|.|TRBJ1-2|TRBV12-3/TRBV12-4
CASREQNNYGYTF
TGTGCCAGCAGGGAACAGAATAACTATGGCTACACCTTC
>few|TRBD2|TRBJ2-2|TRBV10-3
CAISDRTSGGSGELFF
TGTGCCATCAGTGACCGGACTAGCGGGGGGTCCGGGGAGCTGTTTTTT
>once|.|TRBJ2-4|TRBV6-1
CASSETGSNIQYF
TGTGCCAGCAGTGAAACAGGGAGTAACATTCAGTACTTC
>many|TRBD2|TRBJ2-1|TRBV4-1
CASSQTSGDYNEQFF
TGCGCCAGCAGCCAAACTAGCGGGGACTACAATGAGCAGTTCTTC
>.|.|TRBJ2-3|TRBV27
CASSSRSGPTDTQYF
TGTGCCAGCAGTTCACGGAGCGGACCCACAGATACGCAGTATTTT
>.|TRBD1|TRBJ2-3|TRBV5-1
CASSLGGHTDTQYF
TGTGCCAGCAGCTTAGGGGGCCACACAGATACGCAGTATTTT
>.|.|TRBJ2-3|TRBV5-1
CASSPRYGRGRNTDTQYF
TGCGCCAGCAGCCCTAGATACGGCAGGGGACGAAACACAGATACGCAGTATTTT
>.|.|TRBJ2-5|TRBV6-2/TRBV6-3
CASSYVGAGTQYF
TGTGCCAGCAGTTACGTGGGGGCGGGGACCCAGTACTTC
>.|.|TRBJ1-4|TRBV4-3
CASSQDLSDRPWGKLFF
TGCGCCAGCAGCCAAGATTTAAGTGACAGGCCCTGGGGGAAACTGTTTTTT
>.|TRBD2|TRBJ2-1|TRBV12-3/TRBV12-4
CASSPGGTRSPEQFF
TGTGCCAGCAGTCCGGGGGGGACTAGATCGCCTGAGCAGTTCTTC
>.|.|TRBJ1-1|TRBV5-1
CASSIFGTAEAFF
TGCGCCAGCAGCATATTCGGGACGGCTGAAGCTTTCTTT
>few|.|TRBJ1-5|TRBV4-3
CASSQSVDFQHF
TGCGCCAGCAGCCAATCGGTGGATTTCCAGCATTTT
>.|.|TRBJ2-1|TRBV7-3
CASSAFGHEPYNEQFF
TGTGCCAGCAGCGCCTTCGGGCACGAACCTTACAATGAGCAGTTCTTC